Following are 5 T cell receptor beta chains from one sample sequenced in a study of tumor-infiltrating lymphocytes in primary liver carcinoma. TCR beta cDNA came from about 500 ng total RNA, primed with a constant-region primer. Sequencing libraries for TCR beta derived from three nested multiplex PCR rounds that used slightly modified ARM-PCR. The two initial PCR rounds, approximately 10 cycles each, used TRBV1-TRBV30 forward and C-beta reverse primers. A single record per CDR3 protein comes from TCRdb applying MiXCR to the multiplex PCR reads. The table includes 190,000 or so distinct CDR3 sequences, less than 65% detected once. Germline DNA was also extracted, with blood RNA taken from unsorted whole blood. Sequencing was performed on peripheral blood. These receptors were obtained from a woman aged 60-70 years with primary liver carcinoma and hepatitis B virus infection.

This clonotype was seen at least ten times. The chain employs TRBV6-5 and TRBJ1-5; TRBD1 agrees at 7 bases. There are 12 residues in the CDR3. Trimming took 5 bases from V and 9 from J; bases not matched to a gene: 4. Per the germline V gene, CDR1 is MNHEY and CDR2 is SVGAGI. The CDR3 DNA reads as TGTGCCAGCAGTGAGTACAGGGGGCCCCAGCATTTT. Amino acids: CASSEYRGPQHF.

A remark on this clonotype: A read error may account for a junction end that differs from germline. The J gene is TRBJ2-1, the V gene TRBV29-1; 15 nucleotides align to TRBD2. This CDR3 is 16 amino acids long. The germline V gene has CDR1 SQVTM and CDR2 ANQGSEA. The CDR3 nucleotides read TGCAGCGTCGAAGGTGGGACTAGCGGGAGGTGGAATGAGCGGTTCTTC. Protein: CSVEGGTSGRWNERFF.

About this clonotype itself: Its ends do not fully match the called genes, so a read error is possible. J is TRBJ2-5 and V is TRBV11-2; D not certain. The CDR3 consists of 15 residues. Germline CDR1 and CDR2: SGHAT and FQNNGV. As DNA, the CDR3 is TGTGCCAGCGGCCCCTCGGAGTGGCTTAGATTGACCCAGTATTTC. Its translation is CASGPSEWLRLTQYF. Full variable domain (remainder filled in from reference TRBV11-2 and TRBJ2-5): EAGVAQSPRYKIIEKRQSVAFWCNPISGHATLYWYQQILGQGPKLLIQFQNNGVVDDSQLPKDRFSAERLKGVDSTLKIQPAKLEDSAVYLCASGPSEWLRLTQYFGPGTRLLVL.

The V and J genes are TRBV28 and TRBJ2-7; D gene uncertain. Trimming shortened V by 6 bases and J by 0 bases, and 15 bases separated the two germline ends. CDR3 length equals 15 residues. Germline CDR1 reads MDHEN; CDR2 reads SYDVKM. The chain's CDR3 is CASSPPAGFSYEQYF. The CDR3, as DNA: TGTGCCAGCAGCCCTCCGGCAGGCTTCTCCTACGAGCAGTACTTC.

Notes on this clonotype: A much larger clone sits a single nucleotide away, making a read error possible. The V gene is TRBV6-2 or TRBV6-3, the J gene TRBJ2-7, with D tentatively TRBD2 (6 bases). V lost 5 bases and J 7 bases, leaving 24 bases between the germline ends. The CDR3 length is 16 residues. Germline V lookup: CDR1 MNHEY, CDR2 SVGEGT. CDR3 residues: CASSASRDFMPTEQYF. Written as DNA, the CDR3 is TGTGCCAGCAGTGCGAGCCGGGACTTTATGCCTACGGAGCAGTACTTC.